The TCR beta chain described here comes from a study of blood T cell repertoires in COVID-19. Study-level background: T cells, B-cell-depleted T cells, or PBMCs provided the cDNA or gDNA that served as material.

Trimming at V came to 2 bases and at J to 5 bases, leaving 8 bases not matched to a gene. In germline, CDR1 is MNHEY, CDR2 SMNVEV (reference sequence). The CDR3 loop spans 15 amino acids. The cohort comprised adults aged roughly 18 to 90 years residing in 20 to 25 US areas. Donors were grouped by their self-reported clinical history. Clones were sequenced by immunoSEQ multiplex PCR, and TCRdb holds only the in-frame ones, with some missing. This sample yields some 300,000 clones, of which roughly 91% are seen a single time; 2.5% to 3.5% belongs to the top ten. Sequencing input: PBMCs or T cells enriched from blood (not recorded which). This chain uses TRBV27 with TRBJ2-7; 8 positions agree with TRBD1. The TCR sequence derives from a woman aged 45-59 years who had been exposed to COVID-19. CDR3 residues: CASSLRRTGSDEQYF. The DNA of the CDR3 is TGTGCCAGCAGTTTAAGGAGGACAGGGTCAGACGAGCAGTACTTC.